These 11 T cell receptor beta chains originate from one sample sequenced in a study of response to subunit inactivated influenza vaccine. TCRdb reanalysed the RT-PCR reads using MiXCR and keeps one entry per CDR3 protein. The sample shows fewer than 800,000 distinct CDR3 sequences, approximately 14% of them seen only once. Specimen: PBMCs from blood, collected about 13 days after vaccination. Source of these receptors: a man aged 50 or older who received an inactivated influenza vaccine.

This clonotype was counted many times. The chain has TRBV12-3 or TRBV12-4 and TRBJ2-1; TRBD2 agrees at 11 bases. V shed 5 bases and J 9 bases; nucleotides not matched to a gene: 9. This CDR3 spans 15 amino acids. CDR3 protein: CASSPTSGSFGEQFF. DNA of the CDR3: TGTGCCAGCAGTCCTACTAGCGGGAGTTTCGGTGAGCAGTTCTTC.

In this sample, this clonotype turned up a few times. The V and J genes are TRBV12-3 or TRBV12-4 and TRBJ2-6; D not certain. The CDR3 spans 14 residues. Trimming stripped 10 bases from V and 0 bases from J, with 10 bases between. The CDR3 DNA reads as TGTGCCACCGCACACAGCTCTGGGGCCAACGTCCTGACTTTC. It is translated as CATAHSSGANVLTF.

This clonotype was recorded a few times. The V and J genes are TRBV12-3 or TRBV12-4 and TRBJ2-1; the match to TRBD1 covers 8 bases. The V and J ends lost 6 bases and 6 bases, in that order; junction bases with no gene match: 7. The CDR3 runs to 14 residues. In nucleotides, the CDR3 is TGTGCCAGCAGGTTCGCCGGGACAGGCAATGAGCAGTTCTTC. Amino acid sequence: CASRFAGTGNEQFF.

The V gene is TRBV5-1, the J gene TRBJ2-7; D gene ambiguous. The end of the DNA is better explained by TRBJ2-1, so the J call may be wrong. The CDR3 covers 12 residues. The germline V gene encodes CDR1 SGHRS and CDR2 YFSETQ. The CDR3 region has the DNA TGCGCCAGCAGCTCCGGAAGCCCCGGGCAGTTCTTC. Protein product: CASSSGSPGQFF.

The sample holds a few counts of this clonotype. The chain joins TRBV7-2 to TRBJ2-7; D call uncertain. CDR1 and CDR2 (germline): SGHTA, FQGNSA. V was trimmed by 4 bases and J by 0 bases, leaving 13 bases between them. The CDR3 length is 15 residues. The CDR3 is CASSSMGTTSYEQYF. Here the CDR3 DNA reads TGTGCCAGCAGCTCAATGGGCACTACCTCCTACGAGCAGTACTTC.

The V call is TRBV3-1, the J call TRBJ2-7; 13 positions match TRBD2. CDR1 and CDR2 from the germline V gene are LGHDT and YNNKEL (reference sequence). V gave up 0 bases and J gave up 2 bases; unmatched junction bases: 1. The CDR3 has 16 amino acids. The CDR3 nucleotides read TGTGCCAGCAGCCAAGAGGGACTAGCGGGACCCTACGAGCAGTACTTC. Amino acids: CASSQEGLAGPYEQYF.

This clonotype was picked up a small number of times. In DNA form, the CDR3 reads TGTGCCAGCAGTCCCCTAGGCGGGGTATACGAGCAGTACTTC. It is translated as CASSPLGGVYEQYF. The genes are TRBV28 and TRBJ2-7; D may be TRBD2 (6 bases). Trimming left V 5 bases short and J 4 bases short, with 15 bases between. The CDR3 is 14 residues long. From germline, CDR1 is MDHEN and CDR2 SYDVKM.

The chain has TRBV7-2 and TRBJ1-2, with D possibly matching TRBD1 (6 bases). Trimming removed 5 bases at V and 5 bases at J, with 18 bases between. The CDR3 covers 15 residues. Germline V gene lookup returns CDR1 SGHTA and CDR2 FQGNSA. The CDR3 reads CASSLSYRVLYGYTF. DNA for the CDR3: TGTGCCAGCAGCCTCTCTTACAGGGTGCTTTATGGCTACACCTTC.

This clonotype was counted only a few times. This sequence joins TRBV7-2 and TRBJ2-7; TRBD1 matches 9 bases. This CDR3 is 14 amino acids long. Germline CDR1 is SGHTA and CDR2 is FQGNSA. The ends lost 4 bases at V and 7 bases at J; junction bases unmatched: 8. The chain's CDR3 is CASSSHRGLGEQYF. CDR3 coding DNA: TGTGCCAGCAGCTCGCACAGGGGGCTAGGGGAGCAGTACTTC.

The chain has TRBV5-1 and TRBJ2-3; 10 nucleotides line up with TRBD2. This CDR3 is built from 16 residues. Germline CDR1 and CDR2: SGHRS and YFSETQ. V was clipped by 0 bases and J by 4 bases; unmatched bases: 5. The CDR3 reads CASSLGAGGPADTQYF. For the CDR3, the DNA is TGCGCCAGCAGCTTGGGAGCGGGAGGGCCAGCAGATACGCAGTATTTT.

This rearrangement joins TRBV29-1 to TRBJ2-1; perhaps TRBD2 as D (7 bases). This CDR3 has 12 residues. The V end was cut by 7 bases, the J end by 8 bases, with 15 bases between. Per germline, CDR1 SQVTM and CDR2 ANQGSEA. The CDR3 region has the DNA TGCAGCGGCTGGGGAGGGGGGGATGAGCAGTTCTTC. It is translated as CSGWGGGDEQFF.